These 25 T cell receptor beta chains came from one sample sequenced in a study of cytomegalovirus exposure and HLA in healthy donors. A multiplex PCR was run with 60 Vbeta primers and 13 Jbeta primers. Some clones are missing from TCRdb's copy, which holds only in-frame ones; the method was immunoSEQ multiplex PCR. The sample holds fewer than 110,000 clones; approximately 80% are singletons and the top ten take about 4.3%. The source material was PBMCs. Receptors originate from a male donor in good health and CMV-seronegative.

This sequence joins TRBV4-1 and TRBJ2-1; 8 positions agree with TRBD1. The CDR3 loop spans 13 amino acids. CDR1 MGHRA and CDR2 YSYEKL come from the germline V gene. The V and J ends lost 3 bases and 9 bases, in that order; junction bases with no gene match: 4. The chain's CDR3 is CASSQDRVGEQFF. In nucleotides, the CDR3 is TGCGCCAGCAGCCAGGACAGGGTAGGTGAGCAGTTCTTC.

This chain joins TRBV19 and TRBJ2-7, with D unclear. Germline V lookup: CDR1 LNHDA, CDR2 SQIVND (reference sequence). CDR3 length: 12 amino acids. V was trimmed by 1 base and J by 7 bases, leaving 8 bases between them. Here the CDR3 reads CASSIGATEQYF. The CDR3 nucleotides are TGTGCCAGTAGTATAGGTGCTACGGAGCAGTACTTC.

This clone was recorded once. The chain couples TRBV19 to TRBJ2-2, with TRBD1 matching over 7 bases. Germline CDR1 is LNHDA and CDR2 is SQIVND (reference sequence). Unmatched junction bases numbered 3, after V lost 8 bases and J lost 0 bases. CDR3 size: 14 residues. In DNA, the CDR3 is TGTGCCAGTGGGGACAGAGCGAACACCGGGGAGCTGTTTTTT. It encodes CASGDRANTGELFF. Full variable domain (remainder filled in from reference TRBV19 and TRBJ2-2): DGGITQSPKYLFRKEGQNVTLSCEQNLNHDAMYWYRQDPGQGLRLIYYSQIVNDFQKGDIAEGYSVSREKKESFPLTVTSAQKNPTAFYLCASGDRANTGELFFGEGSRLTVL.

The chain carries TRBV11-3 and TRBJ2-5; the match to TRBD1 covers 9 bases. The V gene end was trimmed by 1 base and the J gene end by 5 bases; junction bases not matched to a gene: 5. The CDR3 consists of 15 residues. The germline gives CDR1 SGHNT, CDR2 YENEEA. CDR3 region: CASSLGPGTGETQYF. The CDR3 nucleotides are TGTGCCAGCAGCTTAGGTCCGGGGACAGGGGAGACCCAGTACTTC.

DNA of the CDR3: TGTGCCAGTAGTACTCCTAGTTTTAAGACAGATACGCAGTATTTT. Its protein is CASSTPSFKTDTQYF. J is TRBJ2-3 and V is TRBV19; D is ambiguous. Germline V gives CDR1 LNHDA, CDR2 SQIVND (reference sequence). The CDR3 has 15 amino acids. With 4 bases removed from V and 3 bases from J, the gap between germline ends came to 14 bases.

The CDR3 region is CASSEYTSYEQYF. CDR3 DNA: TGTGCCAGCTCAGAATATACCAGCTACGAGCAGTACTTC. This chain connects TRBV18 to TRBJ2-7; D gene ambiguous. Trimming stripped 5 bases from V and 3 bases from J, with 11 bases between. Per germline, CDR1 KGHSH and CDR2 LQKENI. CDR3 length: 13 amino acids.

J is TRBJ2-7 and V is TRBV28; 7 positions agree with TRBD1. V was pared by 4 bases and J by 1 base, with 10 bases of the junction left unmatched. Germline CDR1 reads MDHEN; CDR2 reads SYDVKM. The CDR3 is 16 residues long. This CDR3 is CASSSPTTGRSYEQYF. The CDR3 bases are TGTGCCAGCAGTTCTCCAACGACAGGGAGATCCTACGAGCAGTACTTC.

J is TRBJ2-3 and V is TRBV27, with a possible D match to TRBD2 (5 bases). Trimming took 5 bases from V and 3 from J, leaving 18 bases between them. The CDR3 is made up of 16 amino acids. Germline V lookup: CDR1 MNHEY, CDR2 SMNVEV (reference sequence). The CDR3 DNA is TGTGCCAGCAGTAGAATAGCGTCACCACGGACAGATACGCAGTATTTT. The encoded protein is CASSRIASPRTDTQYF.

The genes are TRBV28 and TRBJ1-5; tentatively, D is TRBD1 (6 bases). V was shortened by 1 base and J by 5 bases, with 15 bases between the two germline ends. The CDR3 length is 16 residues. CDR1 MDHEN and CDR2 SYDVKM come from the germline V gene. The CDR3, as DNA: TGTGCCAGCAGTTTATACGGCAGGGGAGGGGATCAGCCCCAGCATTTT. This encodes CASSLYGRGGDQPQHF.

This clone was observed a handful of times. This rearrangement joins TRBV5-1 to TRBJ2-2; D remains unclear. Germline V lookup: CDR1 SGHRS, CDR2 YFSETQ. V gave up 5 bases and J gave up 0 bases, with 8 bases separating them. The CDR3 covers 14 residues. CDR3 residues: CASRGLANTGELFF. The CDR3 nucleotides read TGCGCCAGCAGGGGTCTAGCGAACACCGGGGAGCTGTTTTTT.

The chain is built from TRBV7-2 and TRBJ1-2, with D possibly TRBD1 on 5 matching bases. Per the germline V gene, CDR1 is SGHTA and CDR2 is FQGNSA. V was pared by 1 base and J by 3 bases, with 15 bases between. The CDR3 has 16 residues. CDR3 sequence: CASSLVFRGSDYGYTF. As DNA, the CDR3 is TGTGCCAGCAGCTTAGTGTTCCGGGGGTCCGACTATGGCTACACCTTC.

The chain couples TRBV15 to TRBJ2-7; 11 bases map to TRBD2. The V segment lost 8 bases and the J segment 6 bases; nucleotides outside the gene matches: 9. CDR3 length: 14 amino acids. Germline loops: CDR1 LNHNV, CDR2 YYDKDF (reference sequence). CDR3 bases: TGTGCCACCTCACCACTAGCGGGAGATCGCGAGCAGTACTTC. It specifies CATSPLAGDREQYF.

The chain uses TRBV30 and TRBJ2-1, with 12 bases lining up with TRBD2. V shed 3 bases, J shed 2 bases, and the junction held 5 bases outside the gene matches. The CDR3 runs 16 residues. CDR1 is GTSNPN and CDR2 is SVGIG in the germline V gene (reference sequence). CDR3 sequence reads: CAWRARTSGAYNEQFF. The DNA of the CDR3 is TGTGCCTGGAGGGCCCGGACTAGCGGGGCCTACAATGAGCAGTTCTTC.

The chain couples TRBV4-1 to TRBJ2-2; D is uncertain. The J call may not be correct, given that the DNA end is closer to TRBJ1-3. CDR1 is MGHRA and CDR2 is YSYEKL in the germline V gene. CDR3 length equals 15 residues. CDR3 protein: CASSQVTGSGNTIYF. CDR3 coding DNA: TGCGCCAGCAGCCAAGTAACGGGTTCCGGAAACACCATATATTTT.

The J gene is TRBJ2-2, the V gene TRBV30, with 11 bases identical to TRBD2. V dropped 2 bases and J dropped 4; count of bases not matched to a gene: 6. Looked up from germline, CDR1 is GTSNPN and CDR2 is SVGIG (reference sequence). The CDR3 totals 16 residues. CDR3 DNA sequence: TGTGCCTGGAGTACTAGCGGGAGACTCCCCACCGGGGAGCTGTTTTTT. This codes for CAWSTSGRLPTGELFF.

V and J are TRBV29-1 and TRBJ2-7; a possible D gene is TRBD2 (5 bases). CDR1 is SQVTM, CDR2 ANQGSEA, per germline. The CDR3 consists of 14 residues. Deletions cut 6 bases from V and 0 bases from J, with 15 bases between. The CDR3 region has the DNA TGCAGCGTCACGACTACATTTAGCTCCTACGAGCAGTACTTC. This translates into CSVTTTFSSYEQYF.

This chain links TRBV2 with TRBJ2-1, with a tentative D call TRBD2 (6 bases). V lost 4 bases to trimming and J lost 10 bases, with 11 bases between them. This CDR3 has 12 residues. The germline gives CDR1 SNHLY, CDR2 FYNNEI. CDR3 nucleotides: TGTGCCAGCAGTGTACATAGCGGCGAGCAGTTCTTC. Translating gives CASSVHSGEQFF.

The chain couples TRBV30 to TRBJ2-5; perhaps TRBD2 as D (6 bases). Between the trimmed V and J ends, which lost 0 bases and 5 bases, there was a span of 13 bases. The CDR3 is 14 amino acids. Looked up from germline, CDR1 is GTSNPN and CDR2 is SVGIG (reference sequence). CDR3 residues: CAWSVASVQETQYF. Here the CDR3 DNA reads TGTGCCTGGAGTGTGGCTAGCGTTCAGGAGACCCAGTACTTC.

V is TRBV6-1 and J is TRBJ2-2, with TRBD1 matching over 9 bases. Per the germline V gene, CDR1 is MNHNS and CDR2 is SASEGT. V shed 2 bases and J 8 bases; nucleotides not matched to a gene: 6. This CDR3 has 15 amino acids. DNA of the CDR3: TGTGCCAGCAGTGAATGGGGACAGGGATTAGGGGAGCTGTTTTTT. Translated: CASSEWGQGLGELFF.

DNA of the CDR3: TGTGCCAGCAGCTTATCGGTGACACCAGGGACTAGCGTTCTCGGTACGCAGTATTTT. Protein sequence: CASSLSVTPGTSVLGTQYF. This chain joins TRBV7-8 and TRBJ2-3; 10 nucleotides line up with TRBD2. The CDR3 is 19 residues long. V trimming: 2 bases; J trimming: 8 bases; junction bases outside the gene matches: 19. Germline CDR1 reads SGHVS; CDR2 reads FQNEAQ.

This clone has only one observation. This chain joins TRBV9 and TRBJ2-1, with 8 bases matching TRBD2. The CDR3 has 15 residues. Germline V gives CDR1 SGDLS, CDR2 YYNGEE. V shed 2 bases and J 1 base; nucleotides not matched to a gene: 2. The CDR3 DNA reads TGTGCCAGCAGCGTCTCTAGCGGGTCCTACAATGAGCAGTTCTTC. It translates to CASSVSSGSYNEQFF.

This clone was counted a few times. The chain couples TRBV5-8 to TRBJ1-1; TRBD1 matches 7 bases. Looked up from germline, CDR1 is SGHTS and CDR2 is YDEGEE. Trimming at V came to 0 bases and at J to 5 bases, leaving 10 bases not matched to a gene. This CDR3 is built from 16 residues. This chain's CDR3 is CASSLGGLQGYTEAFF. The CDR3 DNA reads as TGTGCCAGCAGCTTGGGGGGTCTACAGGGGTATACTGAAGCTTTCTTT.

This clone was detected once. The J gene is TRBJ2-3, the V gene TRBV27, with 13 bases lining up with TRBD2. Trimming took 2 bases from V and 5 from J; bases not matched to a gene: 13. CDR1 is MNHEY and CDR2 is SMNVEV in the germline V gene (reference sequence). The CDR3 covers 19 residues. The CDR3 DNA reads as TGTGCCAGCAGTTTAGGACTAGCGGGAGTGAAAGGGGTAAAAGATACGCAGTATTTT. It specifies CASSLGLAGVKGVKDTQYF.

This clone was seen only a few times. DNA of the CDR3: TGTGCCAGCACCTCCGGGACTCTAAAATACGAGCAGTACTTC. It encodes CASTSGTLKYEQYF. This chain uses TRBV6-1 with TRBJ2-7, with D maybe TRBD2 (6 bases). Per germline, CDR1 MNHNS and CDR2 SASEGT. The V and J ends lost 7 bases and 4 bases respectively, with 17 bases between them. The CDR3 runs to 14 residues.

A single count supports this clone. CDR3 coding DNA: TGCGCCAGCAGCTTGGGACTAGCGGGAGTCAGCGAGCGGGCAGATACGCAGTATTTT. The encoded protein is CASSLGLAGVSERADTQYF. The chain joins TRBV5-1 to TRBJ2-3, with TRBD2 identical over 12 bases. Per germline, CDR1 SGHRS and CDR2 YFSETQ. V dropped 0 bases and J dropped 4; count of bases not matched to a gene: 12. The CDR3 loop spans 19 amino acids.